These T cell receptor beta chains were read from a single sample in a study of T cell changes during pregnancy in multiple sclerosis. Some clones are missing from TCRdb's copy, which holds only in-frame ones; the method was immunoSEQ multiplex PCR. The sample consists of 85,000 to 110,000 clones, around 91% of them appearing once. Material: peripheral blood, obtained after pregnancy. These TCRs come from a female donor with multiple sclerosis, enrolled in a pregnancy study. The CDR3 runs from the conserved cysteine through the conserved F or W. A D gene is named only where the DNA matches it firmly. Clone sizes are given selectively: once, few, many, or a class where the clone is expanded.

V gene,clone size,J gene,D gene,CDR3 DNA,CDR3 protein
TRBV28,.,TRBJ1-2,.,TGTGCCAGCTCCCCCGTTGACAAGGGGGGGGGCTATGGCTACACCTTC,CASSPVDKGGGYGYTF
TRBV7-2,.,TRBJ2-3,TRBD2,TGTGCCAGCAGCTTAGTAGCGGGGGTGGGCGCAGATACGCAGTATTTT,CASSLVAGVGADTQYF
TRBV27,.,TRBJ2-3,TRBD1,TGTGCCAGCAGTGCGCGCAGGGGGAATCGGCCCCAAGATACGCAGTATTTT,CASSARRGNRPQDTQYF
TRBV5-1,.,TRBJ2-1,TRBD2,TGCGCCAGCAGCTTTAGGGGACTAGCGGGCGACTACAATGAGCAGTTCTTC,CASSFRGLAGDYNEQFF
TRBV5-1,.,TRBJ2-1,.,TGCGCCAGCAGCTTGGGAGGGGGATCCTACAATGAGCAGTTCTTC,CASSLGGGSYNEQFF
TRBV19,.,TRBJ1-5,.,TGTGCCAGTAGTGGGTTCCAGGGCAATCAGCCCCAGCATTTT,CASSGFQGNQPQHF
TRBV5-5,.,TRBJ1-4,.,TGTGCCAGCAGTTTGACACCTTCGGGTAATGAAAAACTGTTTTTT,CASSLTPSGNEKLFF
TRBV5-5,.,TRBJ1-2,.,TGTGCCAGCAGCCCTGTGGGGGCACTGGGCTACACCTTC,CASSPVGALGYTF
TRBV28,.,TRBJ1-5,.,TGTGCCAGCAGTTTGAGGGTTGGGCAGCCCCAGCATTTT,CASSLRVGQPQHF
TRBV9,.,TRBJ2-2,.,TGTGCCAGCAGCGTAGGGTCGGGAAACACCGGGGAGCTGTTTTTT,CASSVGSGNTGELFF
TRBV5-1,once,TRBJ2-2,.,TGCGCCAGCAGCTGGCCTGGGGCCACCGGGGAGCTGTTTTTT,CASSWPGATGELFF
TRBV7-3,.,TRBJ1-2,.,TGTGCCAGCAGCCCCGGACTGAGCCATGGCTACACCTTC,CASSPGLSHGYTF
TRBV4-3,.,TRBJ2-7,TRBD1,TGCGCCAGCAGCCTCGGACAGGGCACCTACGAGCAGTACTTC,CASSLGQGTYEQYF
TRBV7-2,.,TRBJ1-5,.,TGTGCCAGCAGCTTTTATAGCAATCAGCCCCAGCATTTT,CASSFYSNQPQHF
TRBV20-1,once,TRBJ2-1,.,TGCAGTGCTACAGACGGAGGTGAGCAGTTCTTC,CSATDGGEQFF
TRBV6-6,once,TRBJ2-7,TRBD2,TGTGCCAGCAGGCCCGCCCCGGGACTAGCGGACTACGAGCAGTACTTC,CASRPAPGLADYEQYF
TRBV5-5,.,TRBJ2-5,TRBD2,TGTGCCAGCTCCTTCGGCGGGGGAGCCCGAGAGACCCAGTACTTC,CASSFGGGARETQYF
TRBV19,.,TRBJ1-1,TRBD1,TGTGCCAGTAGTAGCCTCTGGGGGACAGGCACTGAAGCTTTCTTT,CASSSLWGTGTEAFF
TRBV15,once,TRBJ2-1,TRBD1,TGTGCCACCAGCAGATATACAGGGGGTGGAAACGATGAGCAGTTCTTC,CATSRYTGGGNDEQFF
TRBV6-1,.,TRBJ2-7,TRBD1,TGTGCCAGCAGTGATACAGGGGGCCTCACGCGCGAGCAGTACTTC,CASSDTGGLTREQYF
TRBV19,.,TRBJ2-5,.,TGTGCCAGTAGTCCTGGAGTCGGCCCGGAGACCCAGTACTTC,CASSPGVGPETQYF
TRBV27,.,TRBJ2-1,TRBD2,TGTGCCAGCAGCGTCCTGTTGGCTAGCGGGGGAATCTACAATGAGCAGTTCTTC,CASSVLLASGGIYNEQFF
TRBV25-1,.,TRBJ1-2,.,TGTGCCAGCAGTGTCCCGGGGGTGGGAGGCTACACCTTC,CASSVPGVGGYTF
TRBV29-1,.,TRBJ2-1,.,TGCAGCGTTGTAAACTACAATGAGCAGTTCTTC,CSVVNYNEQFF
TRBV6-5,.,TRBJ1-1,.,TGTGCCAGCACTACGACAGAGGACACTGAAGCTTTCTTT,CASTTTEDTEAFF
TRBV29-1,.,TRBJ2-7,.,TGCAGCGTTCAGGGGATTGGCTCCTACGAGCAGTACTTC,CSVQGIGSYEQYF